This TCR beta chain was profiled in a study of blood T cell repertoires in COVID-19. Per the germline V gene, CDR1 is LGHDT and CDR2 is YNNKEL (reference sequence). This CDR3 is 17 amino acids long. With 1 base clipped from V and 3 bases from J, the junction kept 10 bases outside the gene matches. The method was immunoSEQ multiplex PCR; TCRdb's version includes in-frame clones alone and lacks a portion of them. The repertoire consists of 500,000 to 600,000 clones, with roughly 91% occurring once and the leading ten covering around 8%. The sequencing input was peripheral blood. This chain uses TRBV3-1 (or the pseudogene TRBV3-2) with TRBJ2-7; 9 nucleotides align to TRBD2. This sequence originates from a woman aged 50 to 60 with COVID-19, enrolled during active disease. As DNA, the CDR3 is TGTGCCAGCAGCCAAGGTGGGCTAGCGGGATCCTACTACGAGCAGTACTTC. It specifies CASSQGGLAGSYYEQYF.